This TCR beta chain was documented in a study of T-cell reconstitution after alpha-beta-depleted transplantation in children (TCRdb year 2016). Notes on the research overall: T-cell immune reconstitution after TCRalphabeta/CD19-depleted allogeneic hematopoietic cell transplantation in children was quantitatively tracked in the study by means of TCR repertoire profiling.

Based on the germline V gene, the CDR1 and CDR2 sequences are MDHEN and SYDVKM. From cysteine to phenylalanine, the CDR3 is 15 amino acids long. Here the CDR3 DNA is all that survives: 45 bases in frame from base 1. V lost 3 bases and J lost 1 base; the stretch between them is 10 bases long. The sample holds many counts of this clonotype. What this receptor recognizes is not known. No base quality information exists; no much larger clone differs at one position. The library was obtained by PCR. The listed sequencing device is Illumina HiSeq 2500. TCR library preparation used molecular barcoding, with unique molecular identifiers applied to normalize quantification of the TCRbeta repertoire. TCRdb reran the public reads through fastp at Q25 and MiXCR, keeping productive beta chains. Each entry merges the rows of one CDR3 protein and shows their most common DNA and genes. This sample is represented by 80,000 to 95,000 distinct CDR3 sequences; 6.5% to 8.5% of them were singletons. Clones ranked in the top ten supply 5.5% to 8% of the sample.

The receptor chain draws on TRBV28 and TRBJ2-1, and perhaps TRBD2 as D gene, on 6 matching bases. Material: PBMCs from the stem cell graft donor, obtained from the stem cell graft. The sequence came from a human donor who donated a stem cell graft to a child with congenital amegakaryocytic thrombocytopenia. The nucleotide sequence is TGTGCCAGCAGTTTGGTGGAGGGGTCCTACAATGAGCAGTTCTTC. This gives the protein CASSLVEGSYNEQFF.